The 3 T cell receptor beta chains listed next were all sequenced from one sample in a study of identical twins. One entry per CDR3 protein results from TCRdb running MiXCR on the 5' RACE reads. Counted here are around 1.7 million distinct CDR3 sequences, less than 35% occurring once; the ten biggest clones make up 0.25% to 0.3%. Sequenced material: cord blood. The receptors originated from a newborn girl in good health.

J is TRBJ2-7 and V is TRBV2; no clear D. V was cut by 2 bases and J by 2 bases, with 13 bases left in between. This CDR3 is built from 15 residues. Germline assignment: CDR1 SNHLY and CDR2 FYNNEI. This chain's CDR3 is CASSEWPGAAYEQYF. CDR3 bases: TGTGCCAGCAGTGAATGGCCAGGTGCCGCCTACGAGCAGTACTTC.

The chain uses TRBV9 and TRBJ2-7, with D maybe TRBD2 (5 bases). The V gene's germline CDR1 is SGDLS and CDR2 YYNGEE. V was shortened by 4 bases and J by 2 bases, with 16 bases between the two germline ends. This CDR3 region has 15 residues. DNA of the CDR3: TGTGCCAGCAGCCCAGGACGGACTTTACCCTACGAGCAGTACTTC. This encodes CASSPGRTLPYEQYF.

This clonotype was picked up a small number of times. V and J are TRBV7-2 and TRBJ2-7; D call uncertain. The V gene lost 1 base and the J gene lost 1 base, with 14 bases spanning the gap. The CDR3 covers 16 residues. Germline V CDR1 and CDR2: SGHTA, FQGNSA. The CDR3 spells CASSLVAGEGSYEQYF. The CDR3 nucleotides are TGTGCCAGCAGCTTAGTTGCAGGAGAAGGGTCCTACGAGCAGTACTTC.